The 8 T cell receptor beta chains below come from one sample, sequenced in a study of blood T cell repertoires in COVID-19. Clones were sequenced by immunoSEQ multiplex PCR, and TCRdb holds only the in-frame ones, with some missing. Among 200,000 to 250,000 clones listed, 89% were seen once. Input material: peripheral blood. Every receptor here comes from a woman aged 40 to 55 with acute or convalescent COVID-19.

The rearrangement links TRBV2 to TRBJ1-6, with D possibly matching TRBD1 (6 bases). The CDR3 runs to 13 residues. With 11 bases removed from V and 8 bases from J, the gap between germline ends came to 16 bases. Germline CDR1 reads SNHLY; CDR2 reads FYNNEI. The CDR3 nucleotides read TGTGCCGGAGGACAGCTTTACCATTCACCCCTCCACTTT. The encoded protein is CAGGQLYHSPLHF.

Notes on this clone: The same CDR3 also results from other DNA sequences found in this sample. The gene calls are TRBV6-4 and TRBJ2-2; D remains unclear. Germline values: CDR1 MRHNA, CDR2 SNTAGT. Trimming took 2 bases from V and 0 from J, leaving 4 bases between them. The length of the CDR3 is 14 residues. This CDR3 reads CASSDDSNTGELFF. CDR3 sequence (DNA): TGTGCCAGCAGTGACGACTCGAACACCGGGGAGCTGTTTTTT.

The chain links TRBV12-3 or TRBV12-4 to TRBJ2-5; a weak D match, TRBD2 (7 bases). This CDR3 comprises 13 residues. V dropped 7 bases and J dropped 5 bases, with 14 bases sitting between them. CDR3 bases: TGTGCCAGCAACTACGGGGGGCATGAGACCCAGTACTTC. Translating it yields CASNYGGHETQYF.

This rearrangement joins TRBV12-5 to TRBJ1-5; TRBD1 agrees at 9 bases. Germline V lookup: CDR1 LGHNT, CDR2 FRNRAP. With 1 base clipped from V and 11 bases from J, the junction kept 0 bases outside the gene matches. The CDR3 contains 12 residues. The CDR3 DNA reads TGTGCTAGTGGTTTGGGGACAGGGGCCCAGCATTTT. Translated: CASGLGTGAQHF.

The rearrangement links TRBV24-1 to TRBJ2-3; a weak D match, TRBD2 (6 bases). The V end was cut by 0 bases, the J end by 6 bases, with 12 bases between. Germline V gene lookup returns CDR1 KGHDR and CDR2 SFDVKD. The CDR3 has 15 amino acids. The CDR3 loop is CATSDLPGGVDTQYF. In nucleotides, the CDR3 is TGTGCCACCAGTGATTTGCCAGGAGGGGTGGATACGCAGTATTTT.

V is TRBV4-1 and J is TRBJ2-2, with a weak D call TRBD1 (6 bases). V gave up 2 bases and J gave up 1 base, with 14 bases separating them. The germline V gene has CDR1 MGHRA and CDR2 YSYEKL. CDR3 size: 17 residues. The CDR3 DNA reads as TGCGCCAGCAGCCAATTTCCCGTAGGGGGGAACACCGGGGAGCTGTTTTTT. It translates to CASSQFPVGGNTGELFF.

The count of this clone is one. This chain joins TRBV28 and TRBJ1-2, with a tentative D call TRBD1 (6 bases). The CDR3 covers 14 residues. Trimming took 5 bases from V and 4 from J, leaving 14 bases between them. Germline V gene sequence: CDR1 MDHEN, CDR2 SYDVKM. The CDR3 protein is CASSPGGGPYGYTF. CDR3 coding DNA: TGTGCCAGCAGTCCTGGGGGCGGGCCCTATGGCTACACCTTC.

The chain recombines TRBV4-1 with TRBJ2-2, with 13 positions matching TRBD2. The CDR3 is made up of 18 amino acids. The germline CDR1 and CDR2 sequences are MGHRA and YSYEKL. With V trimmed by 3 bases and J by 4 bases, 8 bases remained unmatched. The CDR3 bases are TGCGCCAGCAGCCACCCAAAACTAGCGGGGGGGTTCACCGGGGAGCTGTTTTTT. Translated: CASSHPKLAGGFTGELFF.